This TCR beta chain appears in the sequencing data of a study of blood T cell repertoires in COVID-19. TCRdb's table, derived via immunoSEQ multiplex PCR, lists solely in-frame clones and lacks some. The table lists 110,000 or so clones, 75% to 90% of them singletons. CDR3 length: 11 amino acids. Germline V gene lookup returns CDR1 GTSNPN and CDR2 SVGIG (reference sequence). The germline V and J ends were trimmed by 5 bases and 1 base, with 6 bases remaining between them. The origin of this receptor is a human donor in a cohort sampled during active COVID-19. The sample comprised peripheral blood. The V gene is TRBV30, the J gene TRBJ2-7; the D is unclear. The CDR3 DNA sequence: TGTGCCTGGGGACGGTCCTACGAGCAGTACTTC. It encodes CAWGRSYEQYF.